This TCR beta chain derives from a study of Ad26.COV2.S vaccination and SARS-CoV-2 variants. With regard to this clone: No antigen is known for it.

The sample's treatment: 15 to 20 received Ad26.COV2.S at low or high dose, single or two shots; several received placebo; per-sample allocation not given. Collection of the samples took place on day 63 after the first injection of vaccine or placebo. Boston provided a donor who was an adult aged 18-55 years. The CDR3 has 14 amino acids. Germline lookup yields CDR1 SGHTA and CDR2 FQGNSA. Trimming took 4 bases from V and 4 from J; bases not matched to a gene: 3. Method: immunoSEQ multiplex PCR; TCRdb's copy keeps in-frame clones and lacks some. The sample shows about 680,000 clones, roughly 90% of them seen only once. Broader study findings: The study found similar non-spike TCR breadth in vaccine and placebo recipients. CD8+ and CD4+ T cells specific for spike reportedly responded with substantial breadth after vaccination. Spike-specific TCR breadth was greater in vaccine than placebo recipients.

The clonotype was recovered from a person aged 18-65 years who received the Ad26.COV2.S COVID-19 vaccine or a placebo. Sequencing was performed on peripheral blood, taken in a trial of Ad26.COV2.S vaccine versus placebo. The rearrangement uses TRBV7-2 and TRBJ2-5, with 10 positions matching TRBD2. CDR3 DNA sequence: TGTGCCAGCAGCTACACTAGCGGGGCAGAGACCCAGTACTTC. It encodes CASSYTSGAETQYF.